This T cell receptor beta chain stems from a study of T-cell memory formation after mild COVID-19. Findings and limits, study-wide: Still unconfirmed is whether the second-wave clones peaking on day 37 recognized SARS-CoV-2.

Turning to this clonotype: No antigen is known for it.

In TCRdb, the 5' RACE reads were re-called with MiXCR into one record per CDR3 protein. The sample records some 150,000 distinct CDR3 sequences, almost 25% being singletons. V shed 5 bases and J shed 4 bases, with 8 bases lying between them. Germline V gene lookup returns CDR1 SQVTM and CDR2 ANQGSEA. The CDR3 is made up of 11 amino acids. The chain has TRBV29-1 and TRBJ1-1; D gene unclear. The sample taken for sequencing was PBMCs or a T cell subset sorted from them (not recorded which). The receptor's source is an adult woman who had mild COVID-19 (a few samples of this study predate the infection). Cell type and time point are not known. CDR3: CSVLGGTEAFF. The CDR3 DNA sequence: TGCAGCGTTCTGGGCGGCACTGAAGCTTTCTTT.